The following is a T cell receptor (beta chain) sequence with its context. Generated by immunoSEQ multiplex PCR, the TCRdb table keeps only in-frame clones and is missing some. The data show about 120,000 clones, with roughly 85% seen just once and about a tenth held by the top ten. This entry is derived from a study of blood T cell repertoires in COVID-19. Study background: Samples came from the United States, Italy and Spain, spanning acute and convalescent COVID-19.

V dropped 4 bases and J dropped 4 bases, with 14 bases sitting between them. Germline V CDR1 and CDR2: SGDLS, YYNGEE. The CDR3 contains 14 residues. The receptor was derived from a man at least 80 years old with acute or convalescent COVID-19. This sequence joins TRBV9 and TRBJ1-2, with a weak D call TRBD1 (6 bases). Sequencing input: peripheral blood. The CDR3 spells CASSPGDGFYGYTF. CDR3 nucleotide sequence: TGTGCCAGCAGCCCAGGGGACGGATTCTATGGCTACACCTTC.